This note documents a single T cell receptor (beta chain) sequence. As yet, its antigen is unknown. This sample stems from a study of cytomegalovirus exposure and HLA in healthy donors. Overall study findings and caveats: It was only CMV serostatus that was available as immune exposure information.

A multiplex PCR was run with 60 Vbeta primers and 13 Jbeta primers. This table comes from immunoSEQ multiplex PCR, and its TCRdb copy is limited to in-frame clones, with some not included. The data hold under 150,000 clones, with roughly 80% observed a single time. J lost 5 bases, V lost 3 bases, and 7 bases had no gene match. The CDR3 spans 15 residues. CDR1 and CDR2 (germline): KGHSH, LQKENI. The sequence derives from a woman aged 40 to 50 in good health and CMV-seronegative. Material for sequencing was PBMCs. The rearrangement links TRBV18 to TRBJ2-5; 9 positions match TRBD2. The CDR3 nucleotides read TGTGCCAGCTCACCGGCGGGAGGGCCCGGGGAGACCCAGTACTTC. It codes for CASSPAGGPGETQYF.